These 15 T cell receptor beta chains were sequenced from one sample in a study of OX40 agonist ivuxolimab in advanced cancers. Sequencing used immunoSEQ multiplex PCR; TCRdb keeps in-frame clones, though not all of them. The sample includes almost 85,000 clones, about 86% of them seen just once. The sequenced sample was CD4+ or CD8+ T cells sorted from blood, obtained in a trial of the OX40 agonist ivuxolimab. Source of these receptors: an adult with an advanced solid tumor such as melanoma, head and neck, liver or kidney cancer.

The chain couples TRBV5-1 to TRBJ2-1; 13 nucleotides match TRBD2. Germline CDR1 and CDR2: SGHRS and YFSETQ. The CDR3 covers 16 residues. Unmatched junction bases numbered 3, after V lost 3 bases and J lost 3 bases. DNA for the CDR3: TGCGCCAGCAGCTCCGGGACTAGCGGGATCTACAATGAGCAGTTCTTC. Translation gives CASSSGTSGIYNEQFF. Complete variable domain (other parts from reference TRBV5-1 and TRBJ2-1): KAGVTQTPRYLIKTRGQQVTLSCSPISGHRSVSWYQQTPGQGLQFLFEYFSETQRNKGNFPGRFSGRQFSNSRSEMNVSTLELGDSALYLCASSSGTSGIYNEQFFGPGTRLTVL.

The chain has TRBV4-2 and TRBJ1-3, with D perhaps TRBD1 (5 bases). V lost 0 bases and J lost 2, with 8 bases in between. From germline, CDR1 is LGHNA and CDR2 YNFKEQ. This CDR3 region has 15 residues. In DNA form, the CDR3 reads TGTGCCAGCAGCCAAGAAGGGACTACTGGAAACACCATATATTTT. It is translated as CASSQEGTTGNTIYF.

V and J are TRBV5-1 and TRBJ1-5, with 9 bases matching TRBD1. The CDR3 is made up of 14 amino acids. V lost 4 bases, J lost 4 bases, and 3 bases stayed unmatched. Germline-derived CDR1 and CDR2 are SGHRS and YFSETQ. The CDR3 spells CASSRTGENQPQHF. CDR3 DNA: TGCGCCAGCAGCCGGACAGGGGAAAATCAGCCCCAGCATTTT.

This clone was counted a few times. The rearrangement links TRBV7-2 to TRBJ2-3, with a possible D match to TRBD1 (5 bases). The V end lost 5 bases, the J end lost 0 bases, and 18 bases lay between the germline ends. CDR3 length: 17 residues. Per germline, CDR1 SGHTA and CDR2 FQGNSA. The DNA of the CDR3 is TGTGCCAGCAGCGAGAGATGGGGCAAAGCTAGCACAGATACGCAGTATTTT. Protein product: CASSERWGKASTDTQYF.

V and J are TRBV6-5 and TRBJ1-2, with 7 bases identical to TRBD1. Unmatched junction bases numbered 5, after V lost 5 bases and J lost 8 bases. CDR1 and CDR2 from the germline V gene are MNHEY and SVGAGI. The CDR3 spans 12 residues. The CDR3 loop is CASSRQGGGYTF. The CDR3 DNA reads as TGTGCCAGCAGTCGACAGGGAGGAGGCTACACCTTC.

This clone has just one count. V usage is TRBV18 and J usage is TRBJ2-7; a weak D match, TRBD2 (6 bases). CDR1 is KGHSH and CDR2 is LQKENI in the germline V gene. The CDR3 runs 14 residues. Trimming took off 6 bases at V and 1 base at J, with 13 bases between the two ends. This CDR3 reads CASSPREDSYEQYF. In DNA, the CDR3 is TGTGCCAGCTCCCCAAGGGAGGATTCCTACGAGCAGTACTTC.

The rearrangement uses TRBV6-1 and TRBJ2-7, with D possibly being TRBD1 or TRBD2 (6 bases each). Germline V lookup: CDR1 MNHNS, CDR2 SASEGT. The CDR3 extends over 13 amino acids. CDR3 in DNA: TGTGCGAGCCGTAAGGGGGGCTCCTACGAGCAGTACTTC. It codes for CASRKGGSYEQYF.

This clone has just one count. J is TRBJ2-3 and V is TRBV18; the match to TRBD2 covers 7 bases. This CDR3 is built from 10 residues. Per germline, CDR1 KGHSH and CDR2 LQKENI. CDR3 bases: TGTGCTTCCGGGGGGAATACGCAGTATTTT. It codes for CASGGNTQYF.

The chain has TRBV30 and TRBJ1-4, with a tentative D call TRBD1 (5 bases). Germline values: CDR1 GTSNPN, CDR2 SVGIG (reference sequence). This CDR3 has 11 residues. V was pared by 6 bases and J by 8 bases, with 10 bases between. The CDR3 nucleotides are TGTGCCTGTACCGGGACGGAAAAACTGTTTTTT. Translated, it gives CACTGTEKLFF. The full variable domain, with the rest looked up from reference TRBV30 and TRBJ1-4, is SQTIHQWPATLVQPVGSPLSLECTVEGTSNPNLYWYRQAAGRGLQLLFYSVGIGQISSEVPQNLSASRPQDRQFILSSKKLLLSDSGFYLCACTGTEKLFFGSGTQLSVL.

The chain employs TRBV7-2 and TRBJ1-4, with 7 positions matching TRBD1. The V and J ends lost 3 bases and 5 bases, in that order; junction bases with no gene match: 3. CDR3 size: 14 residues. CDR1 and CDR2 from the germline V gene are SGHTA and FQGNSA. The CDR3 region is CASSLGQMNEKLFF. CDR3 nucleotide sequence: TGTGCCAGCAGCTTGGGACAGATGAATGAAAAACTGTTTTTT.

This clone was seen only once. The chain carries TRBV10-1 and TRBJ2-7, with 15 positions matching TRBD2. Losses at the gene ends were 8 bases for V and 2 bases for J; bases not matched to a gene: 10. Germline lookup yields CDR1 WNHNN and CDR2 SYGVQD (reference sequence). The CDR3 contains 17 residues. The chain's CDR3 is CASRVGTSGRRAYEQYF. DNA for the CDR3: TGCGCCAGCCGTGTAGGGACTAGCGGGAGGAGGGCCTACGAGCAGTACTTC.

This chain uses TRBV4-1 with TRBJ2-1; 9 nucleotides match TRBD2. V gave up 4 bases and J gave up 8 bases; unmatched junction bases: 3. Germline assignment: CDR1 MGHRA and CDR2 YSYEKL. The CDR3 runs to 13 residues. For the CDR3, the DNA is TGCGCCAGCAGCCGCAGGACTAGCGATGAGCAGTTCTTC. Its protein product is CASSRRTSDEQFF.

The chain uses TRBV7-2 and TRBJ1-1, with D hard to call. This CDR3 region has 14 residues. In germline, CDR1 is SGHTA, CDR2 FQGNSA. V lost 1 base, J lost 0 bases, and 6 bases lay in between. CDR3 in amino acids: CASSLGVLNTEAFF. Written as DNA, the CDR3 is TGTGCCAGCAGCTTAGGAGTGCTGAACACTGAAGCTTTCTTT.

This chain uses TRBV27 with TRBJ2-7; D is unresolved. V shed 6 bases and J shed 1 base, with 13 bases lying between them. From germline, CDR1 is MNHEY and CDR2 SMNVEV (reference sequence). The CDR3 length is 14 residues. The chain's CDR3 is CASSLAPSSYEQYF. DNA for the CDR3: TGTGCCAGCAGCTTAGCCCCTAGTTCCTACGAGCAGTACTTC.

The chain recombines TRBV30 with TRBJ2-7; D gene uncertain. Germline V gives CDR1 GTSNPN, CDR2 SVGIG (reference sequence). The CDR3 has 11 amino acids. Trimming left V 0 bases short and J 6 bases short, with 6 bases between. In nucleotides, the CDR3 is TGTGCCTGGAGTGTAGGGTCCGAGCAGTACTTC. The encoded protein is CAWSVGSEQYF.